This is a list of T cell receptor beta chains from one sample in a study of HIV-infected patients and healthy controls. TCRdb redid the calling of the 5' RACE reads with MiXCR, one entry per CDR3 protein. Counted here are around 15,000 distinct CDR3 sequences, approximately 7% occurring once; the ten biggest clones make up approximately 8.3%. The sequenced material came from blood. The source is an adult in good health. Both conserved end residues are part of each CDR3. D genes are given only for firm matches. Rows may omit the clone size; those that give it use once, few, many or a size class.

cdr3_nt: TGCAGTGCTAGAGATCCTAGCGGGAGTACGCAGTATTTT; cdr3_aa: CSARDPSGSTQYF; d_call: TRBD2; j_call: TRBJ2-3; v_call: TRBV20-1; clone_size: many
cdr3_nt: TGTGCCAGCAGTCAGCTTAGCACAGATACGCAGTATTTT; cdr3_aa: CASSQLSTDTQYF; d_call: -; j_call: TRBJ2-3; v_call: TRBV6-4; clone_size: many
cdr3_nt: TGTGCCAGCAGCTTACCGGGACTAGCGGAAGAGACCCAGTACTTC; cdr3_aa: CASSLPGLAEETQYF; d_call: TRBD2; j_call: TRBJ2-5; v_call: TRBV13; clone_size: many
cdr3_nt: TGCAGTGCCCCGAAGCGGGACAGGGGGCCTGGCTACACCTTC; cdr3_aa: CSAPKRDRGPGYTF; d_call: TRBD1; j_call: TRBJ1-2; v_call: TRBV20-1; clone_size: few
cdr3_nt: TGTGCCAGCAGTGATTGGGACAGACAAGAGACCCAGTACTTC; cdr3_aa: CASSDWDRQETQYF; d_call: TRBD1; j_call: TRBJ2-5; v_call: TRBV25-1; clone_size: many
cdr3_nt: TGTGCCAGCAGCCAACCCGGGACTAGCGGGAGGGCAACAGATACGCAGTATTTT; cdr3_aa: CASSQPGTSGRATDTQYF; d_call: TRBD2; j_call: TRBJ2-3; v_call: TRBV14; clone_size: many
cdr3_nt: TGTGCCAGCATTAACAGGGGGCGACCCAACACCGGGGAGCTGTTTTTT; cdr3_aa: CASINRGRPNTGELFF; d_call: TRBD1; j_call: TRBJ2-2; v_call: TRBV28; clone_size: -
cdr3_nt: TGTGCCAGCAGCCTTGCGTTTGTATCCTACAATGAGCAGTTCTTC; cdr3_aa: CASSLAFVSYNEQFF; d_call: -; j_call: TRBJ2-1; v_call: TRBV28; clone_size: many
cdr3_nt: TGTGCCAGCACTTACAGCCAGAACACTGAAGCTTTCTTT; cdr3_aa: CASTYSQNTEAFF; d_call: -; j_call: TRBJ1-1; v_call: TRBV6-1; clone_size: medium-sized
cdr3_nt: TGTGCCAGCAGTCCTACTCGGCCGGGGGCCAATGGCTACACCTTC; cdr3_aa: CASSPTRPGANGYTF; d_call: -; j_call: TRBJ1-2; v_call: TRBV12-3/TRBV12-4; clone_size: many
cdr3_nt: TGCAGTGCTAGGGGGACCCTGCCTCCCGGTGAAAAACTGTTTTTT; cdr3_aa: CSARGTLPPGEKLFF; d_call: -; j_call: TRBJ1-4; v_call: TRBV20-1; clone_size: many
cdr3_nt: TGCAGTGCCACGAGGACTCGAAACACAGATACGCAGTATTTT; cdr3_aa: CSATRTRNTDTQYF; d_call: -; j_call: TRBJ2-3; v_call: TRBV20-1; clone_size: medium-sized
cdr3_nt: TGTGCCAGCAGCCGAGGTAGGGTACCTTCCGAGCAGTACTTC; cdr3_aa: CASSRGRVPSEQYF; d_call: -; j_call: TRBJ2-7; v_call: TRBV13; clone_size: -
cdr3_nt: TGTGCCAGCAGCCACTTAAGCCCGTCTTTGCGCCTTAATGAAAAACTGTTTTTT; cdr3_aa: CASSHLSPSLRLNEKLFF; d_call: -; j_call: TRBJ1-4; v_call: TRBV4-2; clone_size: many
cdr3_nt: TGCAGTGCTAGCGAACCCGTCTCCTACAATGAGCAGTTCTTC; cdr3_aa: CSASEPVSYNEQFF; d_call: -; j_call: TRBJ2-1; v_call: TRBV20-1; clone_size: medium-sized
cdr3_nt: TGTGCCAGCAGTTTACCGGGTTCACGCAATCAGCCCCAGCATTTT; cdr3_aa: CASSLPGSRNQPQHF; d_call: -; j_call: TRBJ1-5; v_call: TRBV28; clone_size: many
cdr3_nt: TGTGCCAGCAGCTTCAGGGGCTCCTACAATGAGCAGTTCTTC; cdr3_aa: CASSFRGSYNEQFF; d_call: -; j_call: TRBJ2-1; v_call: TRBV7-2; clone_size: many
cdr3_nt: TGTGCCAGCTCAGCCTTCCTGCCAGGGGAGGGTTACCAAGAGACCCAGTACTTC; cdr3_aa: CASSAFLPGEGYQETQYF; d_call: -; j_call: TRBJ2-5; v_call: TRBV18; clone_size: medium-sized
cdr3_nt: TGCAGTGCTAGTCGTGTAGACAGCTCCTACAATGAGCAGTTCTTC; cdr3_aa: CSASRVDSSYNEQFF; d_call: -; j_call: TRBJ2-1; v_call: TRBV20-1; clone_size: medium-sized
cdr3_nt: TGTGCCAACCGAGGGGGGTCCTATAATTCACCCCTCCACTTT; cdr3_aa: CANRGGSYNSPLHF; d_call: -; j_call: TRBJ1-6; v_call: TRBV6-1; clone_size: many
cdr3_nt: TGTGCCAGCAGCTTATCCCCCCGAGGGTACAATGAGCAGTTCTTC; cdr3_aa: CASSLSPRGYNEQFF; d_call: -; j_call: TRBJ2-1; v_call: TRBV11-1; clone_size: many
cdr3_nt: TGCGCCAGCAGCCAAGAGGACAGGGAAGGGCAAGAGACCCAGTACTTC; cdr3_aa: CASSQEDREGQETQYF; d_call: TRBD1; j_call: TRBJ2-5; v_call: TRBV4-3; clone_size: many
cdr3_nt: TGTGCCACCAGCGGGTATGGGACAGGGGGACGAGATGAGCAGTTCTTC; cdr3_aa: CATSGYGTGGRDEQFF; d_call: TRBD1; j_call: TRBJ2-1; v_call: TRBV15; clone_size: -
cdr3_nt: TGTGCCAGCAAGGTCGAGGGTGCCCTCAATGAGCAGTTCTTC; cdr3_aa: CASKVEGALNEQFF; d_call: -; j_call: TRBJ2-1; v_call: TRBV2; clone_size: many
cdr3_nt: TGCAGTGCTCGTACCGGGACTAGCACAGATACGCAGTATTTT; cdr3_aa: CSARTGTSTDTQYF; d_call: -; j_call: TRBJ2-3; v_call: TRBV20-1; clone_size: many
cdr3_nt: TGTGCCAGCAGGAACAGGGGCGCTGAAGCTTTCTTT; cdr3_aa: CASRNRGAEAFF; d_call: TRBD1; j_call: TRBJ1-1; v_call: TRBV6-2/TRBV6-3; clone_size: few
cdr3_nt: TGTGCCAGCAGTTTAATGGACAGCTACGAGCAGTACTTC; cdr3_aa: CASSLMDSYEQYF; d_call: -; j_call: TRBJ2-7; v_call: TRBV12-3/TRBV12-4; clone_size: -
cdr3_nt: TGTGCCATAAGCAGGGTGAACACTGAAGCTTTCTTT; cdr3_aa: CAISRVNTEAFF; d_call: -; j_call: TRBJ1-1; v_call: TRBV10-3; clone_size: -
cdr3_nt: TGCGCCAGCAGCTTCTCGGGCAGGGCTGAGACCCAGTACTTC; cdr3_aa: CASSFSGRAETQYF; d_call: -; j_call: TRBJ2-5; v_call: TRBV5-1; clone_size: medium-sized
cdr3_nt: TGTGCCAGCAGAGGGGGAGGCTACAATGAGCAGTTCTTC; cdr3_aa: CASRGGGYNEQFF; d_call: -; j_call: TRBJ2-1; v_call: TRBV6-5; clone_size: many
cdr3_nt: TGTGCCAGCAGTGTAGGCGGGACCAACGGCTACACCTTC; cdr3_aa: CASSVGGTNGYTF; d_call: -; j_call: TRBJ1-2; v_call: TRBV2; clone_size: many